This paragraph covers one T cell receptor beta chain sequence. Its matching antigen is unknown. V dropped 7 bases and J dropped 2 bases, with 8 bases sitting between them. Germline V gene data show CDR1 as SQVTM and CDR2 as ANQGSEA. The CDR3 has 12 residues. This entry is derived from a study of beta chain features in type 1 diabetes. Across the whole study: No patient-donor differences in age, gender, total cells or subset yield. General study results and limits: Shorter TCRB CDR3s, moderately but significantly so, marked every one of the four CD4+ subsets in Type 1 diabetes patients.

Every isolated RNA sample was fully reverse transcribed, so sequencing captured expressed TCRB transcripts. This table comes from immunoSEQ multiplex PCR, and its TCRdb copy is limited to in-frame clones, with some not included. The table lists 130,000 or so clones, roughly 15% of them singletons. The TCR sequence derives from a man aged 25-40 years with type 1 diabetes. The chain employs TRBV29-1 and TRBJ1-4; D unresolved. Sequences were obtained from central memory CD4+ T cells from blood. In DNA form, the CDR3 reads TGCAGCGCGACGGCCACTAATGAAAAACTGTTTTTT. Protein: CSATATNEKLFF.